Listed below are T cell receptor beta chains from one sample, sequenced in a study of cytomegalovirus exposure and HLA in healthy donors. Generated by immunoSEQ multiplex PCR, the TCRdb table keeps only in-frame clones and is missing some. The repertoire has 90,000 to 100,000 clones, less than 80% of them found once; the top ten carry roughly 5.5%. The sample comprised PBMCs. These receptors originate from a boy between 10 and 17 years old in good health and CMV-seropositive. Both conserved end residues are part of each CDR3. Fields, in order: D gene, V gene, clone size, J gene, CDR3 DNA, CDR3 protein. The D gene is left open where the match is weak. Expanded clones get a size class; other rows say once, few or many, or leave the size out.

D gene: TRBD1
V gene: TRBV2
clone size: -
J gene: TRBJ1-1
CDR3 DNA: TGTGCCAGCAGTTCCGAGGGGGCAAACACTGAAGCTTTCTTT
CDR3 protein: CASSSEGANTEAFF

D gene: TRBD1
V gene: TRBV7-9
clone size: once
J gene: TRBJ1-2
CDR3 DNA: TGTGCCAGCAGCCGGACAGGAGACTATGGCTACACCTTC
CDR3 protein: CASSRTGDYGYTF

D gene: TRBD1
V gene: TRBV5-4
clone size: -
J gene: TRBJ2-5
CDR3 DNA: TGTGCCAGCAGCTTAGGGACAGGGGGCCGAGAGACCCAGTACTTC
CDR3 protein: CASSLGTGGRETQYF

D gene: -
V gene: TRBV10-3
clone size: -
J gene: TRBJ1-3
CDR3 DNA: TGTGCCATCAGTGACCCGGACTGGGGAAACACCATATATTTT
CDR3 protein: CAISDPDWGNTIYF

D gene: TRBD2
V gene: TRBV7-6
clone size: -
J gene: TRBJ2-7
CDR3 DNA: TGTGCCAGCAGCTTAGAAGATGCGGCAGCGGGGTACGAGCAGTACTTC
CDR3 protein: CASSLEDAAAGYEQYF

D gene: -
V gene: TRBV2
clone size: -
J gene: TRBJ1-1
CDR3 DNA: TGTGCCAGCAAAGGGGAAACTAAGGGAGCTTTCTTT
CDR3 protein: CASKGETKGAFF

D gene: -
V gene: TRBV7-9
clone size: -
J gene: TRBJ1-3
CDR3 DNA: TGTGCCAGCAGGTTGTCGGGGGGGACTGGAAACACCATATATTTT
CDR3 protein: CASRLSGGTGNTIYF

D gene: TRBD1
V gene: TRBV4-1
clone size: few
J gene: TRBJ1-2
CDR3 DNA: TGCGCCAGCAGCAAACTTGGGGGACAGCCGGCTGGCTACACCTTC
CDR3 protein: CASSKLGGQPAGYTF

D gene: TRBD1
V gene: TRBV7-9
clone size: -
J gene: TRBJ2-2
CDR3 DNA: TGTGCCAGCAGCCTACTCAGGGACAGCCTAAGCGGGGAGCTGTTTTTT
CDR3 protein: CASSLLRDSLSGELFF

D gene: -
V gene: TRBV29-1
clone size: -
J gene: TRBJ2-1
CDR3 DNA: TGCAGCGGCTCAACAGGGCCCAATGAGCAGTTCTTC
CDR3 protein: CSGSTGPNEQFF

D gene: -
V gene: TRBV7-2
clone size: few
J gene: TRBJ2-3
CDR3 DNA: TGTGCCAGCAGCCCGAGGGGGGATACGCAGTATTTT
CDR3 protein: CASSPRGDTQYF

D gene: -
V gene: TRBV5-1
clone size: -
J gene: TRBJ2-1
CDR3 DNA: TGCGCCAGCAGAATGTTCACCGGGACACCCTACAATGAGCAGTTCTTC
CDR3 protein: CASRMFTGTPYNEQFF

D gene: TRBD1
V gene: TRBV10-3
clone size: -
J gene: TRBJ1-2
CDR3 DNA: TGTGCCATCGGGGACAGGGGGTTGATGGTCTTC
CDR3 protein: CAIGDRGLMVF

D gene: -
V gene: TRBV28
clone size: few
J gene: TRBJ1-1
CDR3 DNA: TGTGCCAGCAGTCCACACTGGACAGAGAACACTGAAGCTTTCTTT
CDR3 protein: CASSPHWTENTEAFF

D gene: -
V gene: TRBV4-3
clone size: -
J gene: TRBJ2-7
CDR3 DNA: TGCGCCAGCAGCCAAGTGGGACACTACGAGCAGTACTTC
CDR3 protein: CASSQVGHYEQYF

D gene: TRBD1
V gene: TRBV29-1
clone size: few
J gene: TRBJ1-4
CDR3 DNA: TGCAGCGTCGGGCAGACAGGGACTAATGAAAAACTGTTTTTT
CDR3 protein: CSVGQTGTNEKLFF

D gene: -
V gene: TRBV7-9
clone size: -
J gene: TRBJ1-4
CDR3 DNA: TGTGCCAGCAGCTCGTTCAAGGAGGAAAAACTGTTTTTT
CDR3 protein: CASSSFKEEKLFF

D gene: -
V gene: TRBV30
clone size: -
J gene: TRBJ2-2
CDR3 DNA: TGTGCCTGGGGTCCGGGACTTTCCACCGGGGAGCTGTTTTTT
CDR3 protein: CAWGPGLSTGELFF

D gene: -
V gene: TRBV7-2
clone size: few
J gene: TRBJ2-5
CDR3 DNA: TGTGCCAGCAGCCCAGCTAGGGAGACCCAGTACTTC
CDR3 protein: CASSPARETQYF

D gene: TRBD2
V gene: TRBV5-1
clone size: -
J gene: TRBJ2-5
CDR3 DNA: TGCGCCAGCAGCTTGGTCGGTAGCGGGAGCTCTGAGACCCAGTACTTC
CDR3 protein: CASSLVGSGSSETQYF

D gene: -
V gene: TRBV19
clone size: -
J gene: TRBJ1-2
CDR3 DNA: TGTGCCAGTAGTATTAACAGGGACTATGGCTACACCTTC
CDR3 protein: CASSINRDYGYTF

D gene: -
V gene: TRBV10-2
clone size: few
J gene: TRBJ1-5
CDR3 DNA: TGCGCCAGCAGTCAGGGTCTAGGGATCTATAGCAATCAGCCCCAGCATTTT
CDR3 protein: CASSQGLGIYSNQPQHF

D gene: TRBD1
V gene: TRBV19
clone size: -
J gene: TRBJ2-7
CDR3 DNA: TGTGCCAGTAGTATCCTAGAGGGGGCGACCTACGAGCAGTACTTC
CDR3 protein: CASSILEGATYEQYF

D gene: -
V gene: TRBV7-3
clone size: -
J gene: TRBJ1-1
CDR3 DNA: TGTGCCAGCAGCTTAACGAGGGACACTGAAGCTTTCTTT
CDR3 protein: CASSLTRDTEAFF

D gene: TRBD1
V gene: TRBV27
clone size: -
J gene: TRBJ2-7
CDR3 DNA: TGTGCCAGCAGCCGAGTAGGGACAGGGGCCTACGAGCAGTACTTC
CDR3 protein: CASSRVGTGAYEQYF

D gene: TRBD1
V gene: TRBV6-1
clone size: -
J gene: TRBJ2-5
CDR3 DNA: TGTGCCAGCAGGGCCACCGGGACAGCACAAGAGACCCAGTACTTC
CDR3 protein: CASRATGTAQETQYF

D gene: -
V gene: TRBV7-2
clone size: once
J gene: TRBJ2-7
CDR3 DNA: TGTGCCAGCAGCAAAGGGGTGGGGGCAGGGGCCTCCTACGAGCAGTACTTC
CDR3 protein: CASSKGVGAGASYEQYF

D gene: -
V gene: TRBV5-4
clone size: once
J gene: TRBJ1-2
CDR3 DNA: TGTGCCAGCAGCTTGGCCGGACTCTATGGCTACACCTTC
CDR3 protein: CASSLAGLYGYTF

D gene: -
V gene: TRBV21-1
clone size: medium-sized
J gene: TRBJ2-6
CDR3 DNA: TGTGCCAGCAGCAAATCGGGCAGGGGAAAGGGGGTGATCGTCCTGACTTTC
CDR3 protein: CASSKSGRGKGVIVLTF

D gene: -
V gene: TRBV7-9
clone size: -
J gene: TRBJ1-4
CDR3 DNA: TGTGCCAGCAGCTCGACAGGTGGGAATGAAAAACTGTTTTTT
CDR3 protein: CASSSTGGNEKLFF

D gene: TRBD2
V gene: TRBV5-4
clone size: -
J gene: TRBJ2-3
CDR3 DNA: TGTGCCAGCAGCGACCCGGGGGGGGATACGCAGTATTTT
CDR3 protein: CASSDPGGDTQYF

D gene: -
V gene: TRBV18
clone size: -
J gene: TRBJ2-7
CDR3 DNA: TGTGCCAGCTCACTTACTCCCGGGACTGAGGCTGAGCAGTACTTC
CDR3 protein: CASSLTPGTEAEQYF

D gene: TRBD1
V gene: TRBV4-2
clone size: -
J gene: TRBJ2-7
CDR3 DNA: TGTGCCAGCAGCCAAAGACAGGGGTTGGAGCAGTACTTC
CDR3 protein: CASSQRQGLEQYF

D gene: -
V gene: TRBV20-1
clone size: -
J gene: TRBJ1-5
CDR3 DNA: TGCAGTGCCGGGAGCAATCAGCCCCAGAATTTT
CDR3 protein: CSAGSNQPQNF

D gene: TRBD2
V gene: TRBV4-2
clone size: -
J gene: TRBJ2-1
CDR3 DNA: TGTGCCAGCAGCCAAGTGGGCGGGGGGAAGTTGAATGAGCAGTTCTTC
CDR3 protein: CASSQVGGGKLNEQFF

D gene: -
V gene: TRBV15
clone size: few
J gene: TRBJ2-1
CDR3 DNA: TGTGCCACCAGCAGAGAAAGGACAGTAAACAATGAGCAGTTCTTC
CDR3 protein: CATSRERTVNNEQFF

D gene: TRBD1
V gene: TRBV18
clone size: -
J gene: TRBJ1-6
CDR3 DNA: TGTGCCAGCTCACCAGGGCTCGGACAGGGACAATCCTATAATTCACCCCTCCACTTT
CDR3 protein: CASSPGLGQGQSYNSPLHF

D gene: -
V gene: TRBV2
clone size: -
J gene: TRBJ2-1
CDR3 DNA: TGTGCCAGCAGTAGGGCGGGGCCCTCCTACAATGAGCAGTTCTTC
CDR3 protein: CASSRAGPSYNEQFF

D gene: -
V gene: TRBV5-1
clone size: -
J gene: TRBJ1-1
CDR3 DNA: TGCGCCAGCAGCTTGGACAGCCGCCACACGAACACTGAAGCTTTCTTT
CDR3 protein: CASSLDSRHTNTEAFF

D gene: -
V gene: TRBV18
clone size: -
J gene: TRBJ1-3
CDR3 DNA: TGTGCCAGCTCCAGGGGAAGCTCTGGAAACACCATATATTTT
CDR3 protein: CASSRGSSGNTIYF

D gene: -
V gene: TRBV27
clone size: few
J gene: TRBJ2-7
CDR3 DNA: TGTGCCAGCGGACAGCGGAGACCCTACGAGCAGTACTTC
CDR3 protein: CASGQRRPYEQYF

D gene: -
V gene: TRBV27
clone size: -
J gene: TRBJ1-5
CDR3 DNA: TGTGCCAGCAGTTTATCGAGGGGGTGGCAGCCCCAGCATTTT
CDR3 protein: CASSLSRGWQPQHF

D gene: -
V gene: TRBV2
clone size: -
J gene: TRBJ2-7
CDR3 DNA: TGTGCCAGCAGTGATAAGATCCCCCACGAGCAGTACTTC
CDR3 protein: CASSDKIPHEQYF

D gene: -
V gene: TRBV5-1
clone size: few
J gene: TRBJ2-3
CDR3 DNA: TGCGCCAGCAGGTTCCCCAGAGATACGCAGTATTTT
CDR3 protein: CASRFPRDTQYF